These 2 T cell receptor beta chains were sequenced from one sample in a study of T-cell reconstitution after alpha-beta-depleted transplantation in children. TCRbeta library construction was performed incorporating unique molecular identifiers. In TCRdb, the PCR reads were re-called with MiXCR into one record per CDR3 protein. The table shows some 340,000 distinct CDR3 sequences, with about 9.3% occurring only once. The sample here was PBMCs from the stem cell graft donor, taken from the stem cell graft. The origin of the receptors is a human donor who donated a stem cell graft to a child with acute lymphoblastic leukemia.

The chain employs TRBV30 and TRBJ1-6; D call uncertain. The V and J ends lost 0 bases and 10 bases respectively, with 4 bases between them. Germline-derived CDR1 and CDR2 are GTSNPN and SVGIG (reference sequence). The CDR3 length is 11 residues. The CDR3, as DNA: TGTGCCTGGAGTGTCGACTCACCCCTCCACTTT. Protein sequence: CAWSVDSPLHF.

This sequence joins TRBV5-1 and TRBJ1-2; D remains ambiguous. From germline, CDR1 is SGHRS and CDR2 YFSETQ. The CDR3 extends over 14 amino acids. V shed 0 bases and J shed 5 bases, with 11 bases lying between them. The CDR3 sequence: CASSLGDILYGYTF. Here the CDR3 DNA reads TGCGCCAGCAGCTTGGGAGACATCCTTTATGGCTACACCTTC.